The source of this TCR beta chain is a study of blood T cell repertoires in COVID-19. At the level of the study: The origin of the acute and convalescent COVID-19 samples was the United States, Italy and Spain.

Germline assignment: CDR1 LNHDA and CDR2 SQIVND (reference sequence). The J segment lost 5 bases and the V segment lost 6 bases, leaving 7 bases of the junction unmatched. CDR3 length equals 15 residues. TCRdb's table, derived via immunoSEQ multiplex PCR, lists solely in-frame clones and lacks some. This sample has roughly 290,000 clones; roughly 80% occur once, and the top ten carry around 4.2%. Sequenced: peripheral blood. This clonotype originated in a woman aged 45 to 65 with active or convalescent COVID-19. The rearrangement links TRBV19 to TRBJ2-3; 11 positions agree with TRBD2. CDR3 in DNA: TGTGCCAGTAGCCTACTAGCGGGAGTTGAAGATACGCAGTATTTT. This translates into CASSLLAGVEDTQYF.